This T cell receptor beta chain was sequenced in a study of T-cell memory formation after mild COVID-19. Across the whole study: TCR clusters were mostly donor specific. Study results and caveats: Day 15 to 85 contracting clones showed balanced CD4/CD8; day 15 to 37 expanders favored CD4+. SARS-CoV-2 specificity was not confirmed for second-wave clones peaking on day 37.

This clonotype has only a few counts. Its target is not known. 5'RACE, which relied on constant-segment primers, yielded TCR alpha and TCR beta cDNA libraries carrying sample barcodes and UMIs. TCRdb independently ran MiXCR on the 5' RACE reads; one entry per CDR3 protein. Found here are about 320,000 distinct CDR3 sequences, 13% to 15% of them singletons; the top ten hold over 20%. Trimming at V came to 2 bases and at J to 4 bases, leaving 5 bases not matched to a gene. The germline gives CDR1 MRHNA, CDR2 SNTAGT. The length of the CDR3 is 15 residues. The chain carries TRBV6-4 and TRBJ2-1; 7 bases are shared with TRBD1. The TCR comes from a man between 18 and 35 years old who had mild COVID-19 (a few samples of this study predate the infection). Cell type and time point are not known. The sample was PBMCs or a T cell subset sorted from them (not recorded which). The CDR3 DNA follows: TGTGCCAGCAGTGACCGGGACAGTTCTTACAATGAGCAGTTCTTC. Translating gives CASSDRDSSYNEQFF.